These 31 T cell receptor beta chains came from one sample sequenced in a study of spatial heterogeneity in lung cancer. The study's findings and limits: Tumors with more nonsynonymous mutations had more expanded intratumoral alpha and beta TCRs.

TCRdb re-called the 5' RACE reads through MiXCR, storing one row per CDR3 protein. The repertoire consists of about 16,000 distinct CDR3 sequences, with about 7% occurring once and the leading ten covering about 9%. Time point indicated: sample taken at primary tumor resection. These TCRs are of unknown antigen specificity. The source material was lung tumor tissue, sampled at surgery. The origin of the receptors is a male donor with early-stage non-small cell lung cancer.

Many counts were recorded for this clonotype. The V call is TRBV7-6, the J call TRBJ1-2, with 11 bases fitting TRBD1. V was clipped by 5 bases and J by 4 bases; unmatched bases: 3. CDR1 and CDR2 (germline): SGHVS, FNYEAQ. The CDR3 is 14 residues long. The CDR3 region has the DNA TGTGCCAGCAGCAAAGGGACAGGGGGCTATGGCTACACCTTC. As protein: CASSKGTGGYGYTF.

The chain uses TRBV20-1 and TRBJ1-2, with 9 bases matching TRBD1. Germline lookup yields CDR1 DFQATT and CDR2 SNEGSKA (reference sequence). The J segment lost 4 bases and the V segment lost 4 bases, leaving 7 bases of the junction unmatched. The CDR3 length is 14 residues. CDR3 region: CSATAGTGTYGYTF. The DNA for the CDR3 is TGCAGTGCTACCGCCGGGACAGGGACCTATGGCTACACCTTC.

This clonotype was counted ten times or more. The limits of the CDR3 on the DNA are not certain, so only TCRdb's listed CDR3 is given. V and J are TRBV20-1 and TRBJ2-2; the tabulated D call, TRBD2, remains unverified against the DNA. Inclusive of both ends, the CDR3 amounts to 17 amino acids. Germline CDR1 DFQATT, CDR2 SNEGSKA (reference sequence). CDR3 sequence reads: CSARWYLAGPTPGSCFF.

This clonotype qualifies as medium-sized. The gene calls are TRBV20-1 and TRBJ2-3; D ambiguous. The V and J ends lost 3 bases and 0 bases respectively, with 10 bases between them. Germline V gives CDR1 DFQATT, CDR2 SNEGSKA (reference sequence). This CDR3 spans 14 amino acids. CDR3: CSASTSESTDTQYF. The DNA for the CDR3 is TGCAGTGCTAGTACCAGCGAGAGCACAGATACGCAGTATTTT.

This clonotype is labeled as large. This chain links TRBV24-1 with TRBJ2-1, with TRBD2 identical over 10 bases. Trimming removed 5 bases from V and 6 bases from J; junction bases left unmatched: 6. CDR1 and CDR2 from the germline V gene are KGHDR and SFDVKD. The CDR3 has 15 residues. The CDR3 loop is CATSVLGLAANEQFF. DNA for the CDR3: TGTGCCACCAGTGTCCTCGGACTAGCGGCCAATGAGCAGTTCTTC.

The J gene is TRBJ2-7, the V gene TRBV27; D remains ambiguous. V was cut by 6 bases and J by 5 bases, with 20 bases left in between. Germline V CDR1 and CDR2: MNHEY, SMNVEV (reference sequence). This CDR3 region has 15 residues. CDR3 loop: CASSQLDRPRNEQYF. The CDR3 region has the DNA TGTGCCAGCAGCCAACTGGACCGGCCTAGGAACGAGCAGTACTTC.

The chain employs TRBV2 and TRBJ1-5, with 8 bases fitting TRBD1. The V gene's germline CDR1 is SNHLY and CDR2 FYNNEI. Germline trimming cut 4 bases from V and 0 bases from J; bases unmatched to any gene: 5. This CDR3 region has 16 residues. The CDR3 nucleotides are TGTGCCAGCAGTGCCCGGACAGGGAGTAGCAATCAGCCCCAGCATTTT. Its protein product is CASSARTGSSNQPQHF. Drawing the rest from reference TRBV2 and TRBJ1-5, the complete variable domain is EPEVTQTPSHQVTQMGQEVILRCVPISNHLYFYWYRQILGQKVEFLVSFYNNEISEKSEIFDDQFSVERPDGSNFTLKIRSTKLEDSAMYFCASSARTGSSNQPQHFGDGTRLSIL.

In this sample, this clonotype turned up a few times. This chain uses TRBV5-1 with TRBJ2-1; D gene uncertain. The CDR3 totals 13 residues. Germline V gene lookup returns CDR1 SGHRS and CDR2 YFSETQ. V lost 5 bases and J 7 bases, leaving 13 bases between the germline ends. CDR3 sequence reads: CASSLEGLNEQFF. CDR3 nucleotide sequence: TGCGCCAGCAGTCTTGAAGGGTTGAATGAGCAGTTCTTC.

This sequence joins TRBV6-5 and TRBJ2-3, with TRBD2 identical over 8 bases. Per germline, CDR1 MNHEY and CDR2 SVGAGI. The CDR3 is 15 residues long. V shed 3 bases and J 6 bases; nucleotides not matched to a gene: 8. The CDR3 nucleotides read TGTGCCAGCAGTTATTTGTCTAGCGGGTCGGATACGCAGTATTTT. Translation: CASSYLSSGSDTQYF.

Judged by abundance, this clonotype is medium-sized. The chain links TRBV10-3 to TRBJ2-5; TRBD1 matches at 10 bases. The CDR3 covers 15 residues. Germline V gene lookup returns CDR1 ENHRY and CDR2 SYGVKD. V was pared by 10 bases and J by 1 base, with 9 bases of the junction left unmatched. This CDR3 reads CATSPRDRGQETQYF. CDR3 coding DNA: TGTGCCACCTCTCCCCGGGACAGGGGCCAAGAGACCCAGTACTTC.

This clonotype came up a few times. The chain carries TRBV6-2 or TRBV6-3 and TRBJ1-1; 7 nucleotides match TRBD1. CDR3 length equals 13 residues. J was trimmed by 4 bases and V by 8 bases; bases with no gene match: 7. The V gene's germline CDR1 is MNHEY and CDR2 SVGEGT. The CDR3 DNA reads as TGTGCCAGCGGGGAGGGGGCACTCACTGAAGCTTTCTTT. Amino acids: CASGEGALTEAFF.

J is TRBJ1-2 and V is TRBV24-1, with 9 bases aligning to TRBD1. Germline CDR1 and CDR2: KGHDR and SFDVKD. V dropped 5 bases and J dropped 2; count of bases not matched to a gene: 8. The CDR3 contains 16 residues. DNA of the CDR3: TGTGCCACCAGTGGTGTAGGGACAGGGAGGAACTATGGCTACACCTTC. Its translation is CATSGVGTGRNYGYTF.

This clonotype was counted many times. V usage is TRBV6-6 and J usage is TRBJ2-2; perhaps TRBD1 as D (5 bases). V lost 8 bases and J lost 2, with 12 bases in between. The germline V gene encodes CDR1 MNHNY and CDR2 SVGAGI (reference sequence). The CDR3 has 14 amino acids. In DNA form, the CDR3 reads TGTGCCAGCCTCCAGGGCCCCAACACCGGGGAGCTGTTTTTT. Amino acids: CASLQGPNTGELFF.

In this sample, this clonotype turned up many times. The chain combines TRBV5-1 with TRBJ2-5; unclear D gene. The germline CDR1 and CDR2 sequences are SGHRS and YFSETQ. The length of the CDR3 is 11 residues. V lost 3 bases to trimming and J lost 0 bases, with 0 bases between them. As DNA, the CDR3 is TGCGCCAGCAGCTACCAAGAGACCCAGTACTTC. Translated, it gives CASSYQETQYF.

This rearrangement joins TRBV4-1 to TRBJ2-3; TRBD2 matches at 13 bases. V shed 1 base, J shed 4 bases, and the junction held 8 bases outside the gene matches. The CDR3 is 18 amino acids. In germline, CDR1 is MGHRA, CDR2 YSYEKL. The chain's CDR3 is CASSQGTSGRAGADTQYF. CDR3 DNA: TGCGCCAGCAGCCAAGGAACTAGCGGGAGGGCGGGGGCAGATACGCAGTATTTT.

Ten or more counts support this clonotype. The chain is built from TRBV7-2 and TRBJ2-2, with D tentatively TRBD1 (5 bases). Germline V CDR1 and CDR2: SGHTA, FQGNSA. The CDR3 covers 15 residues. V gave up 5 bases and J gave up 2 bases, with 12 bases separating them. The CDR3 loop reads CASSPQGHNTGELFF. DNA for the CDR3: TGTGCCAGCAGCCCTCAGGGCCACAACACCGGGGAGCTGTTTTTT.

Concerning this clonotype: Germline and junction disagree at one end, which may indicate a read error. This sequence joins TRBV20-1 and TRBJ2-1; D is undetermined. The CDR3 extends over 12 amino acids. Germline assignment: CDR1 DFQATT and CDR2 SNEGSKA (reference sequence). CDR3 residues: CSAIVTPYNLLF. The DNA of the CDR3 is TGCAGTGCTATTGTGACTCCTTACAATTTGCTCTTC.

This clonotype was detected many times. The chain carries TRBV5-1 and TRBJ1-1; possible D gene TRBD1, 5 bases. The CDR3 is made up of 15 amino acids. The V and J ends lost 0 bases and 0 bases respectively, with 9 bases between them. Germline lookup yields CDR1 SGHRS and CDR2 YFSETQ. The DNA for the CDR3 is TGCGCCAGCAGCTTGGGGGGCACCATGAACACTGAAGCTTTCTTT. It translates to CASSLGGTMNTEAFF.

The genes are TRBV18 and TRBJ1-1, with D perhaps TRBD1 (6 bases). The CDR3 is 15 amino acids. CDR1 KGHSH and CDR2 LQKENI come from the germline V gene. V was clipped by 0 bases and J by 3 bases, with 11 bases between them. CDR3: CASSPPNKGDTEAFF. The CDR3 DNA reads TGTGCCAGCTCACCACCAAACAAGGGGGACACTGAAGCTTTCTTT.

The rearrangement links TRBV11-1 to TRBJ2-1, with TRBD2 matching over 11 bases. The CDR3 has 17 amino acids. Germline V gives CDR1 SGHAT, CDR2 FQDESV (reference sequence). V shed 6 bases and J 5 bases; nucleotides not matched to a gene: 12. This CDR3 reads CASSLRLLAGGHNEQFF. Here the CDR3 DNA reads TGTGCCAGCAGTTTAAGACTTCTAGCGGGAGGTCACAATGAGCAGTTCTTC.

This clonotype has a count of ten or more. This chain joins TRBV20-1 and TRBJ2-1, with 7 bases lining up with TRBD1. The V gene's germline CDR1 is DFQATT and CDR2 SNEGSKA (reference sequence). The CDR3 extends over 13 amino acids. V was clipped by 5 bases and J by 5 bases; unmatched bases: 6. Here the CDR3 reads CSAGGQRHNEQFF. CDR3 DNA sequence: TGCAGTGCTGGGGGACAGCGGCACAATGAGCAGTTCTTC.

J is TRBJ2-2 and V is TRBV2, with 8 bases that match TRBD1. The V gene end was trimmed by 7 bases and the J gene end by 0 bases; junction bases not matched to a gene: 1. Per the germline V gene, CDR1 is SNHLY and CDR2 is FYNNEI. This CDR3 comprises 14 residues. CDR3 sequence (DNA): TGTGCCAGCAAGACAGGGGCGAACACCGGGGAGCTGTTTTTT. Its protein is CASKTGANTGELFF.

There are many counts of this clonotype. The chain is built from TRBV20-1 and TRBJ2-3, with D perhaps TRBD2 (6 bases). Trimming took off 5 bases at V and 0 bases at J, with 12 bases between the two ends. The germline V gene encodes CDR1 DFQATT and CDR2 SNEGSKA (reference sequence). The CDR3 consists of 14 residues. The CDR3 DNA reads as TGCAGTGCTCGAGCGGGTACTAGCACAGATACGCAGTATTTT. It yields the protein CSARAGTSTDTQYF.

This clonotype is judged medium-sized. The chain has TRBV5-5 and TRBJ2-5; a possible D gene is TRBD2 (5 bases). Germline CDR1 and CDR2: SGHKS and YYEKEE (reference sequence). The CDR3 runs 13 residues. Deletions cut 2 bases from V and 7 bases from J, with 12 bases between. The CDR3 protein is CASSLGPEGTQYF. CDR3 nucleotides: TGTGCCAGCAGCTTAGGACCTGAGGGGACCCAGTACTTC.

This clonotype was recorded at least ten times. V and J are TRBV20-1 and TRBJ1-1, with D tentatively TRBD1 (6 bases). The CDR3 spans 13 residues. Trimming left V 6 bases short and J 2 bases short, with 13 bases between. Germline V gene data show CDR1 as DFQATT and CDR2 as SNEGSKA (reference sequence). CDR3: CSAEGHLNTEAFF. The CDR3 coding sequence is TGCAGTGCGGAGGGACATTTAAACACTGAAGCTTTCTTT.

This clonotype was seen a few times. The rearrangement links TRBV7-9 to TRBJ1-4; TRBD1 aligns across 12 bases. Germline V gives CDR1 SEHNR, CDR2 FQNEAQ (reference sequence). V dropped 3 bases and J dropped 17; count of bases not matched to a gene: 4. This CDR3 is built from 12 residues. The CDR3, as DNA: TGTGCCAGCAGCTTGGGACAGGGGGCTCGTTTTTTT. This gives the protein CASSLGQGARFF.

In its sample, this clonotype was seen many times. The V call is TRBV7-9, the J call TRBJ2-3; D uncertain. The CDR3 consists of 14 residues. The V gene's germline CDR1 is SEHNR and CDR2 FQNEAQ (reference sequence). Trimming took off 2 bases at V and 1 base at J, with 7 bases between the two ends. CDR3 protein: CASSLRFGTDTQYF. The CDR3 DNA sequence: TGTGCCAGCAGCTTACGATTTGGCACAGATACGCAGTATTTT.

The chain employs TRBV7-9 and TRBJ2-7; D may match TRBD1 or TRBD2 (5 bases each). This CDR3 region has 12 residues. The V end was cut by 7 bases, the J end by 3 bases, with 10 bases between. Germline loops: CDR1 SEHNR, CDR2 FQNEAQ (reference sequence). CDR3 bases: TGTGCCAGCAACGGGGCAAACTACGAGCAGTACTTC. Translating gives CASNGANYEQYF.

Worth noting for this clonotype: A read error may explain this, as a much larger clone is one base away. The chain is built from TRBV20-1 and TRBJ1-5, with TRBD1 as a possible D gene (6 bases). Germline V gives CDR1 DFQATT, CDR2 SNEGSKA (reference sequence). CDR3 size: 16 residues. Trimming took 5 bases from V and 0 from J, leaving 17 bases between them. CDR3 sequence reads: CSASGGTQNSNQPQHF. As DNA, the CDR3 is TGCAGTGCTTCGGGGGGGACACAGAATAGCAATCAGCCCCAGCATTTT.

The sample holds a few counts of this clonotype. The chain couples TRBV27 to TRBJ1-4; tentative D call: TRBD1 (6 bases). This CDR3 has 17 residues. Trimming shortened V by 7 bases and J by 2 bases, and 20 bases separated the two germline ends. Germline lookup yields CDR1 MNHEY and CDR2 SMNVEV (reference sequence). CDR3 protein: CASKGTGSVWTNEKLFF. The CDR3 region has the DNA TGTGCCAGCAAAGGAACAGGGTCGGTTTGGACTAATGAAAAACTGTTTTTT.

This clonotype showed up just a few times. J is TRBJ2-7 and V is TRBV20-1; D is perhaps TRBD1 (6 bases). The V gene's germline CDR1 is DFQATT and CDR2 SNEGSKA (reference sequence). The CDR3 runs to 13 residues. V was pared by 7 bases and J by 0 bases, with 13 bases between. The CDR3: CSVRTAISYEQYV. The CDR3 bases are TGCAGTGTTCGGACAGCAATCTCCTACGAGCAGTACGTC.